The 26 T cell receptor beta chains listed next were all sequenced from one sample in a study of shared clonotypes between healthy human individuals. Measured with immunoSEQ multiplex PCR; TCRdb has only the in-frame clones, and not every one. The sample holds about 2.5 million clones, 80% to 95% seen once. Sequences were obtained from naive CD4+ T cells from PBMCs. The subset is: CD45RA+ positively selected. The receptor source for this set is a man aged 18 to 29 in good health. Some clones in this sample may be carry-over from other donors' samples.

Concerning this clone: Other nucleotide sequences from this sample produce the same CDR3. This chain uses TRBV5-1 with TRBJ1-1, with D perhaps matching TRBD1 (5 bases). Germline CDR1 SGHRS, CDR2 YFSETQ. This CDR3 comprises 13 residues. Trimming stripped 2 bases from V and 2 bases from J, with 7 bases between. The CDR3 coding sequence is TGCGCCAGCAGCTTCGGGGGAAACACTGAAGCTTTCTTT. Translating gives CASSFGGNTEAFF.

This clone was observed once. The chain carries TRBV2 and TRBJ2-1; D is unresolved. The CDR3 consists of 12 residues. Germline CDR1 SNHLY, CDR2 FYNNEI. The V end was cut by 1 base, the J end by 6 bases, with 4 bases between. The CDR3 protein is CASSEDFNEQFF. The CDR3 DNA follows: TGTGCCAGCAGTGAAGACTTCAATGAGCAGTTCTTC.

The V and J genes are TRBV19 and TRBJ2-7, with TRBD1 matching over 9 bases. The CDR3 runs 13 residues. Per the germline V gene, CDR1 is LNHDA and CDR2 is SQIVND (reference sequence). J gave up 5 bases and V 4 bases, and 3 bases lay outside the gene matches. CDR3 in amino acids: CASSTDRGDEQYF. CDR3 in DNA: TGTGCCAGTAGTACGGACAGGGGTGACGAGCAGTACTTC.

The chain's CDR3 is CASSSPGGEQYF. The DNA of the CDR3 is TGTGCCAGCAGCTCACCGGGGGGGGAGCAGTACTTC. This sequence joins TRBV7-2 and TRBJ2-7, with 8 bases lining up with TRBD2. The CDR3 is made up of 12 amino acids. V lost 4 bases and J lost 7; bases outside the gene matches: 3. CDR1 is SGHTA, CDR2 FQGNSA, per germline.

The chain is built from TRBV7-6 and TRBJ1-3; D call uncertain. With 5 bases removed from V and 0 bases from J, the gap between germline ends came to 14 bases. Per germline, CDR1 SGHVS and CDR2 FNYEAQ. This CDR3 is 16 amino acids long. The CDR3 spells CASSEAGSTSGNTIYF. For the CDR3, the DNA is TGTGCCAGCAGCGAGGCCGGCTCTACCTCTGGAAACACCATATATTTT.

V is TRBV28 and J is TRBJ2-7; 10 bases align to TRBD1. With 4 bases clipped from V and 4 bases from J, the junction kept 4 bases outside the gene matches. Germline values: CDR1 MDHEN, CDR2 SYDVKM. CDR3 length: 14 residues. CDR3 in DNA: TGTGCCAGCAGTTCATCGGGACAGGGGTACGAGCAGTACTTC. Protein product: CASSSSGQGYEQYF.

This CDR3 reads CAWNRGAYEQYF. The CDR3 DNA reads as TGTGCCTGGAATCGGGGGGCCTACGAGCAGTACTTC. J is TRBJ2-7 and V is TRBV30; the match to TRBD2 covers 7 bases. Germline trimming cut 4 bases from V and 2 bases from J; bases unmatched to any gene: 2. The CDR3 spans 12 residues. The germline CDR1 and CDR2 sequences are GTSNPN and SVGIG (reference sequence).

To note about this clone: Other DNA sequences of this sample code for an identical CDR3. The rearrangement uses TRBV9 and TRBJ2-7; D ambiguous. The ends were cut back, 0 bases at V and 0 bases at J, with 7 bases in the middle. The germline CDR1 and CDR2 sequences are SGDLS and YYNGEE. This CDR3 is built from 14 residues. CDR3 DNA sequence: TGTGCCAGCAGCGTAGGTGGTTTCTCCTACGAGCAGTACTTC. It encodes CASSVGGFSYEQYF.

This rearrangement joins TRBV5-6 to TRBJ1-5; possible D gene TRBD1, 5 bases. This CDR3 is built from 14 residues. Germline CDR1 is SGHDT and CDR2 is YYEEEE. V was clipped by 5 bases and J by 5 bases, with 14 bases between them. Here the CDR3 DNA reads TGTGCCAGCAGTAGACAGAGGCAGTATCAGCCCCAGCATTTT. Translating gives CASSRQRQYQPQHF.

In its sample, this clone was seen once. The DNA for the CDR3 is TGTGCCAGCACTATAGAGGAGGAGGGGGCCTACGAGCAGTACTTC. As protein: CASTIEEEGAYEQYF. The chain combines TRBV6-1 with TRBJ2-7; perhaps D is TRBD1 or TRBD2 (6 bases each). Germline V gives CDR1 MNHNS, CDR2 SASEGT. The CDR3 sequence is 15 residues long. Trimming removed 7 bases from V and 2 bases from J, with 18 bases in between.

The chain combines TRBV7-2 with TRBJ2-1, with 7 nucleotides matching TRBD1. The CDR3 contains 15 residues. J gave up 9 bases and V 1 base, and 9 bases lay outside the gene matches. The germline V gene encodes CDR1 SGHTA and CDR2 FQGNSA. The CDR3 DNA reads as TGTGCCAGCAGCTTAGGAGGGACAGCGGCTGTTGAGCAGTTCTTC. Translation: CASSLGGTAAVEQFF.

This chain connects TRBV20-1 to TRBJ2-1, with D maybe TRBD1 (6 bases). Trimming took off 6 bases at V and 15 bases at J, with 18 bases between the two ends. Germline assignment: CDR1 DFQATT and CDR2 SNEGSKA (reference sequence). This CDR3 comprises 11 residues. The CDR3 loop is CSASEGEFLFF. The CDR3 DNA is TGCAGTGCCTCCGAGGGGGAATTCCTGTTCTTC.

This clone was observed a single time. This chain connects TRBV6-1 to TRBJ2-1; D may be TRBD1 or TRBD2 (5 bases each). Looked up from germline, CDR1 is MNHNS and CDR2 is SASEGT. The CDR3 has 14 residues. With 6 bases removed from V and 9 bases from J, the gap between germline ends came to 18 bases. The CDR3 nucleotides are TGTGCCAGCAGATCTATCCGGGACGCGGTTGAGCAGTTCTTC. It encodes CASRSIRDAVEQFF.

V gene TRBV5-4 combines with J gene TRBJ1-1, with 7 bases that match TRBD1. CDR1 and CDR2 (germline): SGHNT, YYREEE (reference sequence). V trimming: 4 bases; J trimming: 7 bases; junction bases outside the gene matches: 10. The CDR3 is 14 amino acids. CDR3 amino acids: CASSTETGSGEAFF. The CDR3 nucleotides are TGTGCCAGCAGCACCGAGACAGGGAGCGGTGAAGCTTTCTTT.

The chain combines TRBV6-5 with TRBJ2-1, with TRBD2 matching over 13 bases. Germline CDR1 and CDR2: MNHEY and SVGAGI. The CDR3 extends over 15 amino acids. The J segment lost 10 bases and the V segment lost 5 bases, leaving 8 bases of the junction unmatched. The CDR3 DNA reads TGTGCCAGCAGTACCGGGACTAGCGGGAACTGGGAGCAGTTCTTC. The encoded protein is CASSTGTSGNWEQFF.

CDR3: CASSSAFF. The CDR3 DNA follows: TGCGCCAGCAGTTCAGCTTTCTTT. This sequence joins TRBV10-1 and TRBJ1-1; no clear D. V gave up 5 bases and J gave up 10 bases, with 2 bases separating them. The CDR3 is 8 residues long. Germline V gene lookup returns CDR1 WNHNN and CDR2 SYGVQD (reference sequence).

J is TRBJ1-4 and V is TRBV7-9; TRBD1 matches at 12 bases. CDR3 length: 15 amino acids. Looked up from germline, CDR1 is SEHNR and CDR2 is FQNEAQ (reference sequence). Trimming removed 5 bases from V and 8 bases from J; junction bases left unmatched: 6. The DNA for the CDR3 is TGTGCCAGCAGCATACTGGGACAGGGGGCGGAAAAACTGTTTTTT. This gives the protein CASSILGQGAEKLFF. Together with reference TRBV7-9 and TRBJ1-4, the CDR3 gives the full variable domain: DTGVSQNPRHKITKRGQNVTFRCDPISEHNRLYWYRQTLGQGPEFLTYFQNEAQLEKSRLLSDRFSAERPKGSFSTLEIQRTEQGDSAMYLCASSILGQGAEKLFFGSGTQLSVL.

In this sample, this clone turned up once. The J gene is TRBJ2-3, the V gene TRBV4-1; TRBD1 is a possible D gene (6 bases). The germline CDR1 and CDR2 sequences are MGHRA and YSYEKL. The V gene lost 4 bases and the J gene lost 9 bases, with 35 bases spanning the gap. This CDR3 spans 20 amino acids. The CDR3 DNA follows: TGCGCCAGCAGCCCGGATCCAGCTCGTGACAGGCGACCACTGCGAATCACGCAGTATTTT. This encodes CASSPDPARDRRPLRITQYF.

In its sample, this clone was seen once. V is TRBV28 and J is TRBJ2-7; 10 nucleotides line up with TRBD1. The V and J ends lost 6 bases and 6 bases, in that order; junction bases with no gene match: 11. The CDR3 spans 15 residues. Germline-derived CDR1 and CDR2 are MDHEN and SYDVKM. CDR3 nucleotide sequence: TGTGCCAGCAGCCCTCCTTCGGGACAGGGGACCGAGCAGTACTTC. Translation: CASSPPSGQGTEQYF.

V and J are TRBV28 and TRBJ2-7; D call uncertain. Deletions cut 4 bases from V and 6 bases from J, with 13 bases between. Germline lookup yields CDR1 MDHEN and CDR2 SYDVKM. This CDR3 contains 13 residues. The CDR3 sequence: CASSSSGPSEQYF. Here the CDR3 DNA reads TGTGCCAGCAGTTCCTCGGGCCCCTCCGAGCAGTACTTC.

The J gene is TRBJ2-1, the V gene TRBV18; TRBD2 matches 7 bases. CDR1 and CDR2 from the germline V gene are KGHSH and LQKENI. Losses at the gene ends were 3 bases for V and 3 bases for J; bases not matched to a gene: 5. This CDR3 is built from 15 residues. The CDR3 loop reads CASSPSGTYYNEQFF. CDR3 coding DNA: TGTGCCAGCTCACCCAGCGGGACCTACTACAATGAGCAGTTCTTC.

V and J are TRBV5-1 and TRBJ2-7; D may be TRBD2 (6 bases). Per the germline V gene, CDR1 is SGHRS and CDR2 is YFSETQ. This CDR3 has 14 amino acids. V was pared by 7 bases and J by 6 bases, with 20 bases between. The CDR3 sequence: CASGAGSPYSEQYF. The CDR3 DNA is TGCGCCAGCGGCGCGGGGAGTCCCTATTCCGAGCAGTACTTC.

This chain joins TRBV11-2 and TRBJ2-7; 8 nucleotides align to TRBD2. Germline-derived CDR1 and CDR2 are SGHAT and FQNNGV. This CDR3 contains 15 residues. J was trimmed by 2 bases and V by 1 base; bases with no gene match: 4. DNA for the CDR3: TGTGCCAGCAGCTTAGTAGGTAGCGGGGCCTACGAGCAGTACTTC. Translating gives CASSLVGSGAYEQYF.

The chain couples TRBV28 to TRBJ2-2; weak D call: TRBD2 (6 bases). Germline V gene data show CDR1 as MDHEN and CDR2 as SYDVKM. There are 15 residues in the CDR3. The V and J ends lost 3 bases and 6 bases respectively, with 14 bases between them. DNA for the CDR3: TGTGCCAGCAGTTTGGCCCTCCCTAGCGCCGGGGAGCTGTTTTTT. This gives the protein CASSLALPSAGELFF.

V is TRBV18 and J is TRBJ2-5; D remains unclear. The germline V gene encodes CDR1 KGHSH and CDR2 LQKENI. Trimming removed 7 bases from V and 2 bases from J, with 11 bases in between. The CDR3 runs 13 residues. The CDR3 loop is CASCPSEQETQYF. The CDR3 DNA reads as TGTGCCAGCTGCCCCTCGGAACAAGAGACCCAGTACTTC.

V and J are TRBV5-1 and TRBJ2-3; D may be TRBD2 (6 bases). This CDR3 is built from 16 residues. The germline V and J ends were trimmed by 4 bases and 2 bases, with 17 bases remaining between them. Germline loops: CDR1 SGHRS, CDR2 YFSETQ. As DNA, the CDR3 is TGCGCCAGCAGCCAGACAGCCCGGGGGAACACAGATACGCAGTATTTT. Translation: CASSQTARGNTDTQYF.